A single sample gave rise to the 29 T cell receptor beta chains below, sequenced in a study of blood T cell repertoires in COVID-19 (dated by TCRdb to 2019 to 2021). The protocol used for the library was the immunoSEQ multiplex PCR assay. The immuneACCESS repertoire file appears here via TCRdb, limited to in-frame rearrangements. These files lack a portion of the clones; in checked studies, under half of the deficit traces to unresolved V genes, and the cause of the others is not known. The sample table contains roughly 380,000 clones; only one count was recorded for approximately 84% of them. The top ten clonotypes cover approximately 3% of the sample. Sequenced input: PBMCs or T cells enriched from blood (not recorded which). The receptors come from a woman in her 30s who had recovered from COVID-19.

The chain recombines TRBV9 with TRBJ2-3, with TRBD2 as a possible D gene (5 bases). Trimming pared 4 bases from V and 2 bases from J, leaving 17 bases between. CDR1 is SGDLS and CDR2 is YYNGEE in the germline V gene. CDR3 length equals 16 residues. The DNA for the CDR3 is TGTGCCAGCAGCTCCGGGTGGAGGCCAATCACAGATACGCAGTATTTT. It is translated as CASSSGWRPITDTQYF. Together with reference TRBV9 and TRBJ2-3, the CDR3 gives the full variable domain: DSGVTQTPKHLITATGQRVTLRCSPRSGDLSVYWYQQSLDQGLQFLIQYYNGEERAKGNILERFSAQQFPDLHSELNLSSLELGDSALYFCASSSGWRPITDTQYFGPGTRLTVL.

The chain has TRBV28 and TRBJ1-2, with D possibly TRBD1 on 6 matching bases. Per the germline V gene, CDR1 is MDHEN and CDR2 is SYDVKM. Trimming removed 2 bases at V and 8 bases at J, with 15 bases between. The length of the CDR3 is 14 residues. The CDR3 reads CASSLRDTLGGYTF. The CDR3 DNA sequence: TGTGCCAGCAGTTTAAGGGACACTCTAGGAGGCTACACCTTC.

The chain uses TRBV29-1 and TRBJ2-3; 7 bases fit TRBD2. CDR1 and CDR2 (germline): SQVTM, ANQGSEA. The V gene end was trimmed by 5 bases and the J gene end by 0 bases; junction bases not matched to a gene: 5. This CDR3 region has 14 residues. CDR3 loop: CSVPSGTSTDTQYF. The CDR3 bases are TGCAGCGTTCCCAGCGGGACTAGCACAGATACGCAGTATTTT.

The chain employs TRBV7-9 and TRBJ1-2; D gene unclear. Germline CDR1 reads SEHNR; CDR2 reads FQNEAQ (reference sequence). Trimming took off 4 bases at V and 3 bases at J, with 21 bases between the two ends. The CDR3 totals 17 residues. CDR3 loop: CASSSTGGQSYDYGYTF. The CDR3 DNA reads as TGTGCCAGCAGCTCGACCGGCGGGCAGTCCTATGACTATGGCTACACCTTC.

The chain uses TRBV15 and TRBJ1-5, with 8 nucleotides matching TRBD1. Germline V lookup: CDR1 LNHNV, CDR2 YYDKDF (reference sequence). V was clipped by 4 bases and J by 2 bases; unmatched bases: 4. There are 15 residues in the CDR3. The CDR3 nucleotides are TGTGCCACCAGCACCCAGACAGGGGGCAATCAGCCCCAGCATTTT. Its protein is CATSTQTGGNQPQHF.

The chain carries TRBV2 and TRBJ1-2; 7 bases are a match to TRBD1. The germline V gene encodes CDR1 SNHLY and CDR2 FYNNEI. The V gene end was trimmed by 6 bases and the J gene end by 0 bases; junction bases not matched to a gene: 7. The CDR3 spans 15 residues. The CDR3, as DNA: TGTGCCAGCAGGGAACAGGGGAGAGCTAACTATGGCTACACCTTC. This gives the protein CASREQGRANYGYTF.

V gene TRBV29-1 combines with J gene TRBJ2-3; no reliable D call. This CDR3 comprises 12 residues. Germline-derived CDR1 and CDR2 are SQVTM and ANQGSEA. V was trimmed by 3 bases and J by 2 bases, leaving 6 bases between them. CDR3 amino acids: CSVDEATDTQYF. Written as DNA, the CDR3 is TGCAGCGTTGACGAGGCCACAGATACGCAGTATTTT.

This chain uses TRBV7-9 with TRBJ1-2; D gene unclear. With 5 bases removed from V and 7 bases from J, the gap between germline ends came to 14 bases. The CDR3 contains 13 residues. Germline V gives CDR1 SEHNR, CDR2 FQNEAQ (reference sequence). This chain's CDR3 is CASSVGQVRGYTF. The CDR3, as DNA: TGTGCCAGCAGCGTGGGCCAAGTGCGTGGCTACACCTTC.

This clone has more than one count but fewer than ten. This chain links TRBV7-9 with TRBJ2-7, with 7 bases identical to TRBD1. This CDR3 is built from 17 residues. The V gene's germline CDR1 is SEHNR and CDR2 FQNEAQ (reference sequence). V shed 3 bases and J 2 bases; nucleotides not matched to a gene: 13. CDR3 nucleotide sequence: TGTGCCAGCAGCTTCGCCTTCGCCGGGACAGCCACCTACGAGCAGTACTTC. The encoded protein is CASSFAFAGTATYEQYF. The full variable domain, rest sourced from reference TRBV7-9 and TRBJ2-7, is DTGVSQNPRHKITKRGQNVTFRCDPISEHNRLYWYRQTLGQGPEFLTYFQNEAQLEKSRLLSDRFSAERPKGSFSTLEIQRTEQGDSAMYLCASSFAFAGTATYEQYFGPGTRLTVT.

This clone was detected once. The V and J genes are TRBV5-5 and TRBJ1-4; 8 positions match TRBD1. The CDR3 is 15 amino acids. Germline CDR1 is SGHKS and CDR2 is YYEKEE (reference sequence). After removal of 1 base from V and 6 bases from J, the junction contained 5 bases not matched to a gene. CDR3 DNA: TGTGCCAGCAGCTTGTGGGGACAGGTGGATGAAAAACTGTTTTTT. Its translation is CASSLWGQVDEKLFF.

The chain joins TRBV6-5 to TRBJ1-5; no reliable D call. This CDR3 spans 15 amino acids. The germline V and J ends were trimmed by 0 bases and 0 bases, with 6 bases remaining between them. CDR1 and CDR2 from the germline V gene are MNHEY and SVGAGI. The DNA of the CDR3 is TGTGCCAGCAGTTACTCGAGGTATAGCAATCAGCCCCAGCATTTT. Amino acid sequence: CASSYSRYSNQPQHF.

The chain carries TRBV24-1 and TRBJ1-5; 8 bases are shared with TRBD1. The germline V gene has CDR1 KGHDR and CDR2 SFDVKD. The V and J ends lost 8 bases and 3 bases, in that order; junction bases with no gene match: 8. CDR3 length: 15 residues. The CDR3 coding sequence is TGTGCCACCACCGGGACAGGACAGGCCAATCAGCCCCAGCATTTT. It encodes CATTGTGQANQPQHF.

The rearrangement links TRBV30 to TRBJ1-2; D gene uncertain. Germline CDR1 is GTSNPN and CDR2 is SVGIG (reference sequence). This CDR3 has 14 amino acids. V lost 3 bases, J lost 0 bases, and 11 bases lay in between. This chain's CDR3 is CAWRLRAPNYGYTF. CDR3 nucleotide sequence: TGTGCCTGGAGATTGCGCGCACCTAACTATGGCTACACCTTC.

The J gene is TRBJ2-1, the V gene TRBV29-1, with 13 positions matching TRBD2. Looked up from germline, CDR1 is SQVTM and CDR2 is ANQGSEA. With V trimmed by 7 bases and J by 7 bases, 7 bases remained unmatched. The CDR3 loop spans 14 amino acids. The CDR3 DNA sequence: TGCAGCGGGACAGGACTAGCGGGAGTGAATGAGCAGTTCTTC. Amino acid sequence: CSGTGLAGVNEQFF.

V usage is TRBV2 and J usage is TRBJ2-5; the D gene is possibly TRBD2 (6 bases). Germline loops: CDR1 SNHLY, CDR2 FYNNEI. The V gene lost 6 bases and the J gene lost 0 bases, with 11 bases spanning the gap. The CDR3 is made up of 14 amino acids. The CDR3 loop is CASSRERNQETQYF. CDR3 nucleotide sequence: TGTGCCAGCAGCCGGGAGAGAAACCAAGAGACCCAGTACTTC.

J is TRBJ2-3 and V is TRBV7-9, with D hard to call. CDR1 is SEHNR, CDR2 FQNEAQ, per germline (reference sequence). The CDR3 consists of 14 residues. Between the trimmed V and J ends, which lost 1 base and 2 bases, there was a span of 7 bases. CDR3 region: CASSLGHPTDTQYF. In nucleotides, the CDR3 is TGTGCCAGCAGCTTAGGACACCCCACAGATACGCAGTATTTT.

The chain employs TRBV7-9 and TRBJ2-1; TRBD1 matches 7 bases. Germline V gene data show CDR1 as SEHNR and CDR2 as FQNEAQ (reference sequence). This CDR3 contains 16 residues. Trimming cost V 5 bases and J 2 bases; bases outside gene matches: 9. CDR3 region: CASSPRGSGPYNEQFF. The DNA of the CDR3 is TGTGCCAGCAGCCCCAGGGGGAGCGGCCCCTACAATGAGCAGTTCTTC.

The chain uses TRBV13 and TRBJ2-1, with a tentative D call TRBD2 (6 bases). With 6 bases removed from V and 5 bases from J, the gap between germline ends came to 17 bases. Germline-derived CDR1 and CDR2 are PRHDT and FYEKMQ (reference sequence). The CDR3 has 15 residues. The CDR3 DNA sequence: TGTGCCAGCAGTCTACTAGCAATTGGTGACAATGAGCAGTTCTTC. Translated, it gives CASSLLAIGDNEQFF.

The chain couples TRBV5-5 to TRBJ1-4; no definite D call. The CDR3 totals 13 residues. Germline V gives CDR1 SGHKS, CDR2 YYEKEE (reference sequence). The V end lost 0 bases, the J end lost 6 bases, and 6 bases lay between the germline ends. DNA of the CDR3: TGTGCCAGCAGCTTGGAACTCGATGAAAAACTGTTTTTT. Protein: CASSLELDEKLFF.

The V and J genes are TRBV11-3 and TRBJ2-5, with D possibly being TRBD1 (6 bases). CDR3 length equals 20 residues. Per germline, CDR1 SGHNT and CDR2 YENEEA. V lost 0 bases and J 2 bases, leaving 25 bases between the germline ends. The DNA of the CDR3 is TGTGCCAGCAGCTTAGATTACGGACAGTCATGCCCCCTAAAACAAGAGACCCAGTACTTC. This sequence encodes CASSLDYGQSCPLKQETQYF.

In this sample, this clone turned up a few times. The chain carries TRBV5-1 and TRBJ1-1, with D perhaps TRBD1 (5 bases). Per the germline V gene, CDR1 is SGHRS and CDR2 is YFSETQ. The CDR3 runs 13 residues. The V gene lost 7 bases and the J gene lost 4 bases, with 14 bases spanning the gap. CDR3 amino acids: CASRQGGGTEAFF. The CDR3 DNA reads as TGCGCCAGCCGGCAGGGCGGGGGCACTGAAGCTTTCTTT.

This clone was seen a handful of times. The chain recombines TRBV27 with TRBJ2-2, with 7 bases matching TRBD2. CDR1 is MNHEY and CDR2 is SMNVEV in the germline V gene (reference sequence). This CDR3 comprises 15 residues. V shed 8 bases, J shed 0 bases, and the junction held 6 bases outside the gene matches. The DNA of the CDR3 is TGTGCCAGCGGTAAGACTAGCCCGAACACCGGGGAGCTGTTTTTT. Amino acids: CASGKTSPNTGELFF.

The rearrangement uses TRBV19 and TRBJ1-4; TRBD1 matches 9 bases. V trimming: 8 bases; J trimming: 8 bases; junction bases outside the gene matches: 6. CDR1 is LNHDA and CDR2 is SQIVND in the germline V gene (reference sequence). The CDR3 is 13 residues long. CDR3 loop: CASYRGQVEKLFF. The CDR3 DNA sequence: TGTGCCAGTTACAGGGGGCAGGTCGAAAAACTGTTTTTT.

J is TRBJ2-7 and V is TRBV10-3; D is unresolved. With 3 bases removed from V and 9 bases from J, the gap between germline ends came to 21 bases. CDR3 size: 15 residues. Germline V gene lookup returns CDR1 ENHRY and CDR2 SYGVKD. The CDR3 protein is CAISESPLVYVGQYF. The CDR3 coding sequence is TGTGCCATCAGTGAATCACCGCTAGTCTACGTGGGGCAGTACTTC.

The V call is TRBV7-9, the J call TRBJ2-3; 8 nucleotides line up with TRBD1. From germline, CDR1 is SEHNR and CDR2 FQNEAQ (reference sequence). This CDR3 spans 14 amino acids. The junction had 7 bases not matched to a gene; V was cut back by 5 bases and J by 6 bases. The CDR3 DNA is TGTGCCAGCAGCATTGACAGGGGATTTGATACGCAGTATTTT. Its protein is CASSIDRGFDTQYF.

The V and J genes are TRBV7-3 and TRBJ2-3; TRBD1 is a possible D gene (5 bases). V lost 4 bases to trimming and J lost 0 bases, with 11 bases between them. Germline V gives CDR1 SGHTA, CDR2 FQGTGA. The CDR3 totals 15 residues. This chain's CDR3 is CASSSLGPSTDTQYF. The CDR3 DNA sequence: TGTGCCAGCAGCTCCTTGGGGCCCAGCACAGATACGCAGTATTTT.

The rearrangement links TRBV6-5 to TRBJ1-2; 7 bases map to TRBD1. With 0 bases clipped from V and 2 bases from J, the junction kept 3 bases outside the gene matches. The CDR3 runs to 15 residues. The germline V gene has CDR1 MNHEY and CDR2 SVGAGI. The CDR3 loop is CASSYSLGQNYGYTF. CDR3 nucleotide sequence: TGTGCCAGCAGTTACTCGTTGGGACAGAACTATGGCTACACCTTC.

The chain combines TRBV5-8 with TRBJ2-2; D possibly corresponds to TRBD1 (6 bases). The CDR3 is made up of 15 amino acids. V lost 3 bases, J lost 3 bases, and 12 bases lay in between. Germline-derived CDR1 and CDR2 are SGHTS and YDEGEE. The CDR3 reads CASSYTQGYTGELFF. The CDR3 nucleotides read TGTGCCAGCAGCTACACACAGGGATACACCGGGGAGCTGTTTTTT.

The gene calls are TRBV5-4 and TRBJ1-3; possible D gene TRBD1, 5 bases. The V end lost 2 bases, the J end lost 0 bases, and 12 bases lay between the germline ends. Germline values: CDR1 SGHNT, CDR2 YYREEE (reference sequence). There are 16 residues in the CDR3. As DNA, the CDR3 is TGTGCCAGCAGCTTAAGTACAGGTACCTCTGGAAACACCATATATTTT. Its protein product is CASSLSTGTSGNTIYF.